Listed below are T cell receptor beta chains from one sample, sequenced in a study of blood T cell repertoires in COVID-19. Only in-frame clones appear in the TCRdb table, and some are missing; sequencing was by immunoSEQ multiplex PCR. Altogether a few hundred thousand clones are present, approximately 90% being singletons, with the ten largest covering about 6%. The source material was peripheral blood. The receptors stem from a man between 60 and 75 years old who had recovered from COVID-19. The CDR3 runs from the conserved cysteine through the conserved F or W. Fields, in order: V gene, J gene, D gene, clone size, CDR3 DNA, CDR3 protein. D genes are given only for firm matches. Expanded clones get a size class; other rows say once, few or many, or leave the size out.

v_gene: TRBV6-1; j_gene: TRBJ2-7; d_gene: TRBD1; abundance: NA; CDR3nt: TGTGCCAGCAGCGAAGGGGACAGTACTTCCTACGAGCAGTACTTC; CDR3aa: CASSEGDSTSYEQYF
v_gene: TRBV6-5; j_gene: TRBJ2-7; d_gene: TRBD1; abundance: NA; CDR3nt: TGTGCCAGCAGTTACTCCATGACAGGGGCCTACGAGCAGTACTTC; CDR3aa: CASSYSMTGAYEQYF
v_gene: TRBV7-2; j_gene: TRBJ1-2; d_gene: NA; abundance: NA; CDR3nt: TGTGCCAGCAGCTTAGCGGGGGCTAGGTATGGCTACACCTTC; CDR3aa: CASSLAGARYGYTF
v_gene: TRBV18; j_gene: TRBJ2-3; d_gene: NA; abundance: NA; CDR3nt: TGTGCCAGCTCACCTTATGGAGAAGGCACAGATACGCAGTATTTT; CDR3aa: CASSPYGEGTDTQYF
v_gene: TRBV7-9; j_gene: TRBJ2-1; d_gene: NA; abundance: NA; CDR3nt: TGTGCCAGCAGCCGAGACGACAGAACCGGCAGTGAGCAGTTCTTC; CDR3aa: CASSRDDRTGSEQFF
v_gene: TRBV18; j_gene: TRBJ2-1; d_gene: TRBD1; abundance: NA; CDR3nt: TGTGCCAGCTCACCACAGGGGGCGCATGAGTCCAATGAGCAGTTCTTC; CDR3aa: CASSPQGAHESNEQFF
v_gene: TRBV30; j_gene: TRBJ2-1; d_gene: TRBD2; abundance: NA; CDR3nt: TGTGCCTGGAGTTGGCCTAGCGGGGGGAATGAGCAGTTCTTC; CDR3aa: CAWSWPSGGNEQFF
v_gene: TRBV27; j_gene: TRBJ1-2; d_gene: NA; abundance: NA; CDR3nt: TGTGCCAGCAGTTCCTTAAAAGGGGGGGGAGACTATGGCTACACCTTC; CDR3aa: CASSSLKGGGDYGYTF
v_gene: TRBV30; j_gene: TRBJ2-1; d_gene: TRBD2; abundance: NA; CDR3nt: TGTGCCTGCGAGACTAGCGGGCCGACTAATGAGCAGTTCTTC; CDR3aa: CACETSGPTNEQFF
v_gene: TRBV19; j_gene: TRBJ2-5; d_gene: NA; abundance: NA; CDR3nt: TGTGCCAGTAGTATTGGGCGAGAGACCCAGTACTTC; CDR3aa: CASSIGRETQYF
v_gene: TRBV5-1; j_gene: TRBJ2-3; d_gene: TRBD2; abundance: NA; CDR3nt: TGCGCCAGCAGCTTGGCCAGGGCTAGCGGGAGCACAGATACGCAGTATTTT; CDR3aa: CASSLARASGSTDTQYF
v_gene: TRBV5-1; j_gene: TRBJ2-3; d_gene: TRBD2; abundance: once; CDR3nt: TGCGCCAGCAGGAAATATCCTGTCGTCGGGGGGATGGGAGATACGCAGTATTTT; CDR3aa: CASRKYPVVGGMGDTQYF
v_gene: TRBV5-1; j_gene: TRBJ2-7; d_gene: TRBD2; abundance: once; CDR3nt: TGCGCCAGCAGCTTCGGCAGTGGCGGGAGCGAGCAGTACTTC; CDR3aa: CASSFGSGGSEQYF
v_gene: TRBV4-1; j_gene: TRBJ2-7; d_gene: TRBD2; abundance: once; CDR3nt: TGCGCCAGCAGCCAAGATAAGGAGCGGGAGGCCCCTTACGAGCAGTACTTC; CDR3aa: CASSQDKEREAPYEQYF
v_gene: TRBV3-1/TRBV3-2; j_gene: TRBJ2-1; d_gene: TRBD2; abundance: NA; CDR3nt: TGTGCCAGCAGCCAATTAGCGGGAGCTGTCAATGAGCAGTTCTTC; CDR3aa: CASSQLAGAVNEQFF
v_gene: TRBV5-1; j_gene: TRBJ1-6; d_gene: NA; abundance: once; CDR3nt: TGCGCCAGCAGCTTGGGGTGGCAGGGGCTATCACCCCTCCACTTT; CDR3aa: CASSLGWQGLSPLHF
v_gene: TRBV14; j_gene: TRBJ2-1; d_gene: TRBD2; abundance: NA; CDR3nt: TGTGCCAGCAGCCAAGATACCCCTCTCAGCGGGAGTAACAATGAGCAGTTCTTC; CDR3aa: CASSQDTPLSGSNNEQFF
v_gene: TRBV9; j_gene: TRBJ1-6; d_gene: NA; abundance: NA; CDR3nt: TGTGCCAGCAGCGTAGCTCTAGGTGGGAATTCACCCCTCCACTTT; CDR3aa: CASSVALGGNSPLHF
v_gene: TRBV7-7; j_gene: TRBJ2-5; d_gene: TRBD2; abundance: NA; CDR3nt: TGTGCCAGCAGCTTAGGTGGCAGCGGGGGGTCTCAAGAGACCCAGTACTTC; CDR3aa: CASSLGGSGGSQETQYF
v_gene: TRBV15; j_gene: TRBJ1-5; d_gene: NA; abundance: NA; CDR3nt: TGTGCCACCTCCGGCCAGGCCAATCAGCCCCAGCATTTT; CDR3aa: CATSGQANQPQHF
v_gene: TRBV27; j_gene: TRBJ1-5; d_gene: TRBD1; abundance: NA; CDR3nt: TGTGCCAGCAGGGGGGGAACAGGGGTAAATCAGCCCCAGCATTTT; CDR3aa: CASRGGTGVNQPQHF
v_gene: TRBV5-1; j_gene: TRBJ2-2; d_gene: NA; abundance: NA; CDR3nt: TGCGCCAGCAGCTTTCAGCGGGCAACAACCGGGGAGCTGTTTTTT; CDR3aa: CASSFQRATTGELFF
v_gene: TRBV7-2; j_gene: TRBJ1-2; d_gene: NA; abundance: NA; CDR3nt: TGTGCCAGCAGCTTGCCCGACCAGGGATCCTATGGCTACACCTTC; CDR3aa: CASSLPDQGSYGYTF
v_gene: TRBV5-4; j_gene: TRBJ2-1; d_gene: TRBD2; abundance: NA; CDR3nt: TGTGCCAGCAGCTCCGGGACTAGCGGGGGGTACTTAAATGAGCAGTTCTTC; CDR3aa: CASSSGTSGGYLNEQFF
v_gene: TRBV7-3; j_gene: TRBJ2-7; d_gene: TRBD2; abundance: once; CDR3nt: TGTGCCAGCAGCTTAGGACTAGCGGGACCCTACGAGCAGTACTTC; CDR3aa: CASSLGLAGPYEQYF
v_gene: TRBV18; j_gene: TRBJ1-3; d_gene: TRBD1; abundance: NA; CDR3nt: TGTGCCAGCTCCCTCACAGGGGAGGCAGGAAACACCATATATTTT; CDR3aa: CASSLTGEAGNTIYF
v_gene: TRBV9; j_gene: TRBJ2-5; d_gene: TRBD2; abundance: NA; CDR3nt: TGTGCCAGCAGTGGACTAGCGGGACCGCCGGGTGAGACCCAGTACTTC; CDR3aa: CASSGLAGPPGETQYF
v_gene: TRBV12-3/TRBV12-4; j_gene: TRBJ1-1; d_gene: NA; abundance: NA; CDR3nt: TGTGCCAGCAGTTTAAGCGGGAACACTGAAGCTTTCTTT; CDR3aa: CASSLSGNTEAFF
v_gene: TRBV5-1; j_gene: TRBJ2-1; d_gene: TRBD2; abundance: once; CDR3nt: TGCGCCAGCAGCTTGGAGCCTAGCGGGAATTCGTACGAGCAGTTCTTC; CDR3aa: CASSLEPSGNSYEQFF
v_gene: TRBV6-5; j_gene: TRBJ1-2; d_gene: TRBD1; abundance: NA; CDR3nt: TGTGCCAGCAACCTGGGACAGGGGGCTGCATATGGCTACACCTTC; CDR3aa: CASNLGQGAAYGYTF
v_gene: TRBV5-1; j_gene: TRBJ2-1; d_gene: TRBD2; abundance: NA; CDR3nt: TGCGCCAGCAGCTTGGGAGCGGGGGGTGAGCAGTTCTTC; CDR3aa: CASSLGAGGEQFF
v_gene: TRBV3-1/TRBV3-2; j_gene: TRBJ2-7; d_gene: NA; abundance: NA; CDR3nt: TGTGCCAGCAGCGGTTGCGGGGTGGGCCCCTACGAGCAGTACTTC; CDR3aa: CASSGCGVGPYEQYF
v_gene: TRBV6-5; j_gene: TRBJ2-3; d_gene: TRBD2; abundance: few; CDR3nt: TGTGCCAGCAGTTACTCTCCACTAGCGGGGGGTGGAACGCAGTATTTT; CDR3aa: CASSYSPLAGGGTQYF
v_gene: TRBV6-2/TRBV6-3; j_gene: TRBJ2-3; d_gene: NA; abundance: NA; CDR3nt: TGTGCCAGCAGTTTCGGGGACTGGGACGCAGATACGCAGTATTTT; CDR3aa: CASSFGDWDADTQYF
v_gene: TRBV4-2; j_gene: TRBJ1-5; d_gene: TRBD1; abundance: NA; CDR3nt: TGTGCCAGCAGCCAAGGTTCCGACAGGGGGAATGGTCAGCCCCAGCATTTT; CDR3aa: CASSQGSDRGNGQPQHF
v_gene: TRBV30; j_gene: TRBJ2-7; d_gene: TRBD1; abundance: few; CDR3nt: TGTGCCTGGAGCGCGGACAGGGGCTACGAGCAGTACTTC; CDR3aa: CAWSADRGYEQYF
v_gene: TRBV11-3; j_gene: TRBJ2-7; d_gene: TRBD1; abundance: NA; CDR3nt: TGTGCCAGCAGCCAACAGGGACAGATTTACGAGCAGTACTTC; CDR3aa: CASSQQGQIYEQYF
v_gene: TRBV5-1; j_gene: TRBJ2-3; d_gene: NA; abundance: NA; CDR3nt: TGCGCCAGCAGCCCTGAGGGTAGCCCAGCCGTAGATACGCAGTATTTT; CDR3aa: CASSPEGSPAVDTQYF
v_gene: TRBV18; j_gene: TRBJ2-3; d_gene: NA; abundance: NA; CDR3nt: TGTGCCAGCTCACGGTCCAGCCTAGTAACAGATACGCAGTATTTT; CDR3aa: CASSRSSLVTDTQYF
v_gene: TRBV19; j_gene: TRBJ1-1; d_gene: TRBD1; abundance: NA; CDR3nt: TGTGCCAGTAGTATGGAGACAGGGCGGGCTGAAGCTTTCTTT; CDR3aa: CASSMETGRAEAFF
v_gene: TRBV5-4; j_gene: TRBJ2-3; d_gene: NA; abundance: NA; CDR3nt: TGTGCCAGCAGCGAGAGCAGCACAGATACGCAGTATTTT; CDR3aa: CASSESSTDTQYF
v_gene: TRBV7-6; j_gene: TRBJ2-7; d_gene: TRBD2; abundance: NA; CDR3nt: TGTGCCAGCAGCTTGTCCGGGACTAGCGACTACGAGCAGTACTTC; CDR3aa: CASSLSGTSDYEQYF
v_gene: TRBV5-4; j_gene: TRBJ2-7; d_gene: NA; abundance: NA; CDR3nt: TGTGCCAGCACCACCGAATTGACGGGATACGAGCAGTACTTC; CDR3aa: CASTTELTGYEQYF
v_gene: TRBV2; j_gene: TRBJ2-2; d_gene: NA; abundance: many; CDR3nt: TGTGCCAGCAGACAGACCCAAGGAGGGGCCGGGGAGCTGTTTTTT; CDR3aa: CASRQTQGGAGELFF
v_gene: TRBV7-2; j_gene: TRBJ2-5; d_gene: NA; abundance: NA; CDR3nt: TGTGCCAGCATCCCGTCGCGGGGGCGCTCACAAGAGACCCAGTACTTC; CDR3aa: CASIPSRGRSQETQYF
v_gene: TRBV28; j_gene: TRBJ2-7; d_gene: TRBD2; abundance: NA; CDR3nt: TGTGCCAGCGGTTCTAGCGGAAGATCCTACGAGCAGTACTTC; CDR3aa: CASGSSGRSYEQYF
v_gene: TRBV4-3; j_gene: TRBJ2-7; d_gene: TRBD1; abundance: once; CDR3nt: TGCGCCAGCAGCCAAGGTTCGGGACAGGGAATGGACGAGCAGTACTTC; CDR3aa: CASSQGSGQGMDEQYF
v_gene: TRBV6-6; j_gene: TRBJ2-7; d_gene: NA; abundance: NA; CDR3nt: TGTGCCAGCAGTTACTCCACTACGGAGCAGTACTTC; CDR3aa: CASSYSTTEQYF
v_gene: TRBV6-5; j_gene: TRBJ2-7; d_gene: NA; abundance: once; CDR3nt: TGTGCCAGCAGTTACACGCAGGCCCCCTACGAGCAGTACTTC; CDR3aa: CASSYTQAPYEQYF
v_gene: TRBV27; j_gene: TRBJ1-6; d_gene: TRBD1; abundance: NA; CDR3nt: TGTGCCAGCAGTTTAGCCAGGGGGCTGACTTATTCACCCCTCCACTTT; CDR3aa: CASSLARGLTYSPLHF
v_gene: TRBV7-9; j_gene: TRBJ2-7; d_gene: TRBD1; abundance: NA; CDR3nt: TGTGCCAGCAGCTTCGGAACAGGGGGCACCTACGAGCAGTACTTC; CDR3aa: CASSFGTGGTYEQYF
v_gene: TRBV25-1; j_gene: TRBJ1-6; d_gene: TRBD1; abundance: NA; CDR3nt: TGTGCCAGCCGGACAGGCAGTAATTCACCCCTCCACTTT; CDR3aa: CASRTGSNSPLHF
v_gene: TRBV6-2/TRBV6-3; j_gene: TRBJ1-6; d_gene: NA; abundance: NA; CDR3nt: TGTGCCAGCAGTTACTCGAATACAGCCGCGAGCTCCTATAATTCACCCCTCCACTTT; CDR3aa: CASSYSNTAASSYNSPLHF
v_gene: TRBV7-8; j_gene: TRBJ2-1; d_gene: TRBD1; abundance: NA; CDR3nt: TGTGCCAGCAGTCCGAGTCGGGCAGGGGGTGGTGAGGAGCAGTTCTTC; CDR3aa: CASSPSRAGGGEEQFF
v_gene: TRBV6-5; j_gene: TRBJ2-7; d_gene: NA; abundance: NA; CDR3nt: TGTGCCAGCAGGGCGGGATCGTCCTACGAGCAGTACTTC; CDR3aa: CASRAGSSYEQYF